This T cell receptor beta chain was identified during a study of shared clonotypes between healthy human individuals. The study, taken as a whole, reports: Against clonotypes common to all four donors, non-shared ones had lower generation probabilities.

This clone was counted once. Its antigen remains unidentified. There were no recent acute infections or vaccinations among the donors, who were healthy HIV-negative adults. Sequencing was performed with immunoSEQ multiplex PCR; in TCRdb, only in-frame clones are kept and a portion is missing. Among about 2.3 million clones listed, about nine tenths were seen once. Germline V gives CDR1 LNHNV, CDR2 YYDKDF (reference sequence). The CDR3 extends over 17 amino acids. Trimming removed 4 bases from V and 6 bases from J; junction bases left unmatched: 14. The sample taken for sequencing was naive CD4+ T cells from PBMCs. Subset described: CD45RA+ positively selected. The sequence was collected from a man aged 18 to 30 in good health. Some clones in this sample may be carry-over from other donors' samples. The chain recombines TRBV15 with TRBJ1-3; TRBD1 matches at 8 bases. The chain's CDR3 is CATSTDNRGSLLNTIYF. CDR3 DNA: TGTGCCACCAGCACAGACAACAGGGGGTCGCTTTTAAACACCATATATTTT.